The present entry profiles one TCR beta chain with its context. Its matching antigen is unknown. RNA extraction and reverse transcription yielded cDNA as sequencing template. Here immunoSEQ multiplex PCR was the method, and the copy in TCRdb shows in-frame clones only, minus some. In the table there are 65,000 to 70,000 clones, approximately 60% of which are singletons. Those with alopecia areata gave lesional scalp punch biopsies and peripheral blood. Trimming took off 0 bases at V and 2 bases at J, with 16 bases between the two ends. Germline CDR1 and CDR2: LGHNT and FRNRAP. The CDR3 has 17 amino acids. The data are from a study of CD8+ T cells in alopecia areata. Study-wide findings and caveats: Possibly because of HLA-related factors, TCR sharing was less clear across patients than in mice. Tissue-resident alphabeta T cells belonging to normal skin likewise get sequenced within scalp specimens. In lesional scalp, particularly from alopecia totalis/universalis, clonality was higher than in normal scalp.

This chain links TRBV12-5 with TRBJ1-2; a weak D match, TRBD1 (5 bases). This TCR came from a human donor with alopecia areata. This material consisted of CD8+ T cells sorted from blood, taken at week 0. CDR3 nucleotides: TGTGCTAGTGGTTTGGTACTCGAGGACATGTTGAACTATGGCTACACCTTC. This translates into CASGLVLEDMLNYGYTF. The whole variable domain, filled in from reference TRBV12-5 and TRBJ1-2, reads DARVTQTPRHKVTEMGQEVTMRCQPILGHNTVFWYRQTMMQGLELLAYFRNRAPLDDSGMPKDRFSAEMPDATLATLKIQPSEPRDSAVYFCASGLVLEDMLNYGYTFGSGTRLTVV.